Below, 23 T cell receptor beta chains from the same sample are listed, as sequenced in a study of brain T cells in children with intractable seizures. Only in-frame clones appear in the TCRdb table, and some are missing; sequencing was by immunoSEQ multiplex PCR. The top ten clones hold roughly 24% of a sample with tens of thousands of clones, around nine tenths of them seen once. The sample consisted of peripheral blood, taken at surgery. These receptors were taken from a girl aged 2 to 9 with Rasmussen encephalitis and intractable seizures.

The CDR3 nucleotides are TGTGCCAGCAGCTTAGACAACTATGGCTACACCTTC. The encoded protein is CASSLDNYGYTF. The chain has TRBV7-9 and TRBJ1-2; no reliable D call. This CDR3 spans 12 amino acids. The V gene lost 1 base and the J gene lost 2 bases, with 2 bases spanning the gap. Per germline, CDR1 SEHNR and CDR2 FQNEAQ (reference sequence).

The sample holds one count of this clone. The chain uses TRBV6-5 and TRBJ2-1, with D perhaps TRBD2 (6 bases). This CDR3 has 10 amino acids. Per the germline V gene, CDR1 is MNHEY and CDR2 is SVGAGI. The V and J ends lost 10 bases and 10 bases respectively, with 11 bases between them. The chain's CDR3 is CATLRGEQFF. The CDR3 DNA sequence: TGTGCCACCCTACGGGGGGAGCAGTTCTTC.

The CDR3, as DNA: TGTGCCAGCTCACCTAGCGGGAGCCCCTCCTACGAGCAGTACTTC. Its translation is CASSPSGSPSYEQYF. The V gene is TRBV18, the J gene TRBJ2-7, with 9 bases identical to TRBD2. The CDR3 contains 15 residues. Germline assignment: CDR1 KGHSH and CDR2 LQKENI. The ends lost 3 bases at V and 0 bases at J; junction bases unmatched: 3.

CDR3 DNA sequence: TGTGCCAGCAGCTTAATAGCGGGAGGTTTCAATGAGCAGTTCTTC. Translation gives CASSLIAGGFNEQFF. J is TRBJ2-1 and V is TRBV7-3; 10 bases map to TRBD2. In germline, CDR1 is SGHTA, CDR2 FQGTGA. Trimming cost V 1 base and J 6 bases; bases outside gene matches: 3. This CDR3 comprises 15 residues.

V and J are TRBV6-5 and TRBJ2-2, with D possibly TRBD1 on 5 matching bases. Per the germline V gene, CDR1 is MNHEY and CDR2 is SVGAGI. The CDR3 runs 14 residues. V shed 5 bases and J shed 4 bases, with 11 bases lying between them. The CDR3, as DNA: TGTGCCAGCAGTCAGGGTACAATCACCGGGGAGCTGTTTTTT. Encoded protein: CASSQGTITGELFF.

The V call is TRBV24-1, the J call TRBJ2-3, with 9 bases that match TRBD2. After removal of 3 bases from V and 1 base from J, the junction contained 1 base not matched to a gene. The germline CDR1 and CDR2 sequences are KGHDR and SFDVKD. This CDR3 has 15 residues. The CDR3 nucleotides read TGTGCCACCAGTGATCGGACTAGCGGCACAGATACGCAGTATTTT. Residues: CATSDRTSGTDTQYF.

The table lists this clone with a count of one. The CDR3 nucleotides read TGTGCCAGCAGTTTATTGCCAGGGGTTGGTGGCTACACCTTC. Its protein product is CASSLLPGVGGYTF. The chain recombines TRBV28 with TRBJ1-2, with TRBD1 as a possible D gene (6 bases). Trimming took off 1 base at V and 7 bases at J, with 13 bases between the two ends. The germline V gene encodes CDR1 MDHEN and CDR2 SYDVKM. The CDR3 runs to 14 residues.

This clone was counted a few times. The gene calls are TRBV4-1 and TRBJ2-2; no definite D call. The CDR3 contains 12 residues. Trimming removed 4 bases at V and 4 bases at J, with 4 bases between. CDR1 MGHRA and CDR2 YSYEKL come from the germline V gene. For the CDR3, the DNA is TGCGCCAGCAGCCCAACCACCGGGGAGCTGTTTTTT. Its protein is CASSPTTGELFF.

CDR3 DNA sequence: TGCAGCGGGAGCGGGATTCTCACAGATACGCAGTATTTT. Its protein is CSGSGILTDTQYF. V is TRBV29-1 and J is TRBJ2-3, with 7 bases lining up with TRBD2. CDR3 length: 13 amino acids. V gave up 7 bases and J gave up 2 bases; unmatched junction bases: 6. Germline CDR1 SQVTM, CDR2 ANQGSEA.

This rearrangement joins TRBV15 to TRBJ2-2; D is uncertain. The CDR3 is made up of 13 amino acids. Germline V gives CDR1 LNHNV, CDR2 YYDKDF (reference sequence). V was trimmed by 1 base and J by 6 bases, leaving 6 bases between them. The CDR3 coding sequence is TGTGCCACCAGCAGAGCGGCAGCCGGGGAGCTGTTTTTT. Translated: CATSRAAAGELFF. The full variable domain, with the rest looked up from reference TRBV15 and TRBJ2-2, is DAMVIQNPRYQVTQFGKPVTLSCSQTLNHNVMYWYQQKSSQAPKLLFHYYDKDFNNEADTPDNFQSRRPNTSFCFLDIRSPGLGDTAMYLCATSRAAAGELFFGEGSRLTVL.

This rearrangement joins TRBV9 to TRBJ1-2; a weak D match, TRBD1 (5 bases). Germline CDR1 SGDLS, CDR2 YYNGEE. V was clipped by 4 bases and J by 3 bases, with 13 bases between them. The CDR3 contains 14 residues. CDR3 amino acids: CASSSLTGYYGYTF. The CDR3 DNA reads as TGTGCCAGCAGCTCCCTAACAGGTTACTATGGCTACACCTTC.

Only one count was recorded for this clone. The chain carries TRBV5-5 and TRBJ1-5, with D tentatively TRBD1 (5 bases). Germline CDR1 is SGHKS and CDR2 is YYEKEE (reference sequence). The CDR3 is 15 amino acids. V shed 2 bases and J shed 0 bases, with 9 bases lying between them. In DNA form, the CDR3 reads TGTGCCAGCAGCTTCCTACAGGATAGCAATCAGCCCCAGCATTTT. The encoded protein is CASSFLQDSNQPQHF. The variable domain in full, with the rest retrieved from reference TRBV5-5 and TRBJ1-5, is DAGVTQSPTHLIKTRGQQVTLRCSPISGHKSVSWYQQVLGQGPQFIFQYYEKEERGRGNFPDRFSARQFPNYSSELNVNALLLGDSALYLCASSFLQDSNQPQHFGDGTRLSIL.

This clone was counted between two and nine times. The chain recombines TRBV2 with TRBJ1-6; maybe TRBD1 (6 bases). CDR1 and CDR2 from the germline V gene are SNHLY and FYNNEI. This CDR3 spans 15 amino acids. V shed 4 bases and J shed 10 bases, with 17 bases lying between them. The CDR3 nucleotides are TGTGCCAGCAGTGGAGCGGGGGCTTCAGGGTCACCCCTCCACTTT. Residues: CASSGAGASGSPLHF.

This clone was recorded only once. The chain joins TRBV2 to TRBJ1-4, with D maybe TRBD1 (6 bases). The CDR3 is made up of 16 amino acids. Germline CDR1 SNHLY, CDR2 FYNNEI. Trimming stripped 5 bases from V and 4 bases from J, with 17 bases between. CDR3 amino acids: CASSLQGPGINEKLFF. The CDR3 DNA is TGTGCCAGCAGTCTACAGGGACCGGGGATTAATGAAAAACTGTTTTTT.

The chain is built from TRBV6-6 and TRBJ2-5; a possible D gene is TRBD2 (5 bases). Looked up from germline, CDR1 is MNHNY and CDR2 is SVGAGI (reference sequence). V was cut by 8 bases and J by 2 bases, with 12 bases left in between. The CDR3 sequence is 13 residues long. CDR3 loop: CASAEGTQETQYF. As DNA, the CDR3 is TGTGCCAGCGCAGAGGGCACACAAGAGACCCAGTACTTC.

The chain employs TRBV9 and TRBJ1-6; D is possibly TRBD1 (5 bases). V dropped 0 bases and J dropped 9 bases, with 10 bases sitting between them. The CDR3 totals 14 residues. Per germline, CDR1 SGDLS and CDR2 YYNGEE. The CDR3 nucleotides are TGTGCCAGCAGCGTAGGAGCAGGGACTTCACCCCTCCACTTT. Protein product: CASSVGAGTSPLHF.

This clone has a single count. This chain joins TRBV4-1 and TRBJ1-2; TRBD1 is a possible D gene (6 bases). CDR1 and CDR2 from the germline V gene are MGHRA and YSYEKL. The ends were cut back, 1 base at V and 6 bases at J, with 15 bases in the middle. The length of the CDR3 is 15 residues. The CDR3, as DNA: TGCGCCAGCAGCCAAGCCGCGGACAGAATTGATGGCTACACCTTC. As protein: CASSQAADRIDGYTF.

The V gene is TRBV18, the J gene TRBJ2-7, with D perhaps assigned TRBD1 or TRBD2 (6 bases each). Germline loops: CDR1 KGHSH, CDR2 LQKENI. The CDR3 runs to 15 residues. The V and J ends lost 2 bases and 5 bases respectively, with 16 bases between them. CDR3 sequence: CASSPKGGTFHEQYF. CDR3 nucleotide sequence: TGTGCCAGCTCACCAAAGGGGGGTACATTCCACGAGCAGTACTTC.

The chain uses TRBV14 and TRBJ1-2; no reliable D call. The CDR3 runs 13 residues. The V end lost 4 bases, the J end lost 4 bases, and 10 bases lay between the germline ends. Germline V gene sequence: CDR1 SGHDN, CDR2 FVKESK. Here the CDR3 DNA reads TGTGCCAGCAGCCTTGACACAGTCTATGGCTACACCTTC. Residues: CASSLDTVYGYTF.

The rearrangement joins TRBV7-2 to TRBJ2-3; maybe TRBD1 (6 bases). The CDR3 loop spans 14 amino acids. V lost 7 bases and J 2 bases, leaving 13 bases between the germline ends. From germline, CDR1 is SGHTA and CDR2 FQGNSA. In DNA, the CDR3 is TGTGCCAGCACCCAGGGGACCTTCACAGATACGCAGTATTTT. Translating it yields CASTQGTFTDTQYF.

The chain has TRBV10-3 and TRBJ1-5; no firm D call. With 5 bases removed from V and 1 base from J, the gap between germline ends came to 15 bases. The CDR3 loop spans 16 amino acids. Germline CDR1 is ENHRY and CDR2 is SYGVKD. The CDR3 bases are TGTGCCATCAGTCCTACGGATACAATGAGCAATCAGCCCCAGCATTTT. This sequence encodes CAISPTDTMSNQPQHF.

The chain uses TRBV28 and TRBJ2-1; D not resolved. Germline loops: CDR1 MDHEN, CDR2 SYDVKM. This CDR3 has 15 residues. V gave up 5 bases and J gave up 4 bases, with 15 bases separating them. The CDR3 region is CASSQRASFYNEQFF. The CDR3 nucleotides are TGTGCCAGCAGTCAACGAGCGTCTTTTTACAATGAGCAGTTCTTC. Complete variable domain (other parts from reference TRBV28 and TRBJ2-1): DVKVTQSSRYLVKRTGEKVFLECVQDMDHENMFWYRQDPGLGLRLIYFSYDVKMKEKGDIPEGYSVSREKKERFSLILESASTNQTSMYLCASSQRASFYNEQFFGPGTRLTVL.

This clone was seen once. The rearrangement uses TRBV27 and TRBJ2-5; the D gene could be TRBD1 or TRBD2 (5 bases each). Germline CDR1 reads MNHEY; CDR2 reads SMNVEV (reference sequence). The length of the CDR3 is 14 residues. The V gene lost 2 bases and the J gene lost 2 bases, with 9 bases spanning the gap. For the CDR3, the DNA is TGTGCCAGCAGTTTAATAGGGGAGCAAGAGACCCAGTACTTC. This gives the protein CASSLIGEQETQYF.